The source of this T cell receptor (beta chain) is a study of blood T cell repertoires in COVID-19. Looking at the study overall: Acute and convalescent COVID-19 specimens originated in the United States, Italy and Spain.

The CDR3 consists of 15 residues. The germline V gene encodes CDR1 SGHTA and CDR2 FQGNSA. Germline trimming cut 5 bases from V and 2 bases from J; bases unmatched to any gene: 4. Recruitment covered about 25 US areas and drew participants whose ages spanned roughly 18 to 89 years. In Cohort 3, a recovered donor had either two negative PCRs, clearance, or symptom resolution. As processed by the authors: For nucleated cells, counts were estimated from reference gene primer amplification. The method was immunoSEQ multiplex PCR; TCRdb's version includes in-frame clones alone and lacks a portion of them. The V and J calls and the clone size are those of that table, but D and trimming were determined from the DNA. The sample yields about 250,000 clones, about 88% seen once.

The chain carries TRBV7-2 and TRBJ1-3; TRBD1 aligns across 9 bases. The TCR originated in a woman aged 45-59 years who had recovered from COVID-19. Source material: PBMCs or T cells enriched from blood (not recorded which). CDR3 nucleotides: TGTGCCAGCAGCCTCCGGACAGGGGCTGGAAACACCATATATTTT. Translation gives CASSLRTGAGNTIYF.